A single sample is the source of the 28 T cell receptor beta chains below, sequenced in a study of blood T cell repertoires in COVID-19. The repertoire was sequenced with immunoSEQ multiplex PCR; TCRdb's copy has only in-frame clones and lacks some. The repertoire holds approximately 46,000 clones, with roughly 84% as singletons. Sequenced material: peripheral blood. These receptors came from a human donor in a cohort sampled during active COVID-19.

This sequence joins TRBV5-1 and TRBJ2-2; a possible D gene is TRBD1 (5 bases). Looked up from germline, CDR1 is SGHRS and CDR2 is YFSETQ. There are 15 residues in the CDR3. V dropped 1 base and J dropped 3 bases, with 10 bases sitting between them. The CDR3 sequence: CASSLPQGDTGELFF. CDR3 nucleotide sequence: TGCGCCAGCAGCTTGCCGCAGGGTGACACCGGGGAGCTGTTTTTT.

The J gene is TRBJ1-5, the V gene TRBV19, with D perhaps matching TRBD1 (5 bases). CDR1 and CDR2 (germline): LNHDA, SQIVND (reference sequence). The CDR3 is 13 residues long. Trimming took off 2 bases at V and 7 bases at J, with 9 bases between the two ends. CDR3 nucleotides: TGTGCCAGTAGTATATCGGGGGACCAGCCCCAGCATTTT. It is translated as CASSISGDQPQHF.

This chain uses TRBV11-3 with TRBJ2-7, with TRBD1 identical over 9 bases. The CDR3 totals 17 residues. Unmatched junction bases numbered 20, after V lost 7 bases and J lost 7 bases. The germline CDR1 and CDR2 sequences are SGHNT and YENEEA. The CDR3 nucleotides are TGTGCCAGCACCTATGGGGCCGCAGGACAGGGGAAAGGGGAGCAGTACTTC. Translated: CASTYGAAGQGKGEQYF.

V and J are TRBV27 and TRBJ1-5, with TRBD1 matching 8 bases. V lost 4 bases, J lost 7 bases, and 9 bases stayed unmatched. In germline, CDR1 is MNHEY, CDR2 SMNVEV (reference sequence). CDR3 length: 15 residues. The CDR3: CASSSSGGGHQPQHF. The DNA for the CDR3 is TGTGCCAGCAGTTCTTCAGGGGGCGGCCACCAGCCCCAGCATTTT.

The chain links TRBV15 to TRBJ2-5; TRBD1 matches at 7 bases. The CDR3 loop spans 12 amino acids. J gave up 4 bases and V 5 bases, and 1 base lay outside the gene matches. The V gene's germline CDR1 is LNHNV and CDR2 YYDKDF (reference sequence). CDR3 region: CATSDRVETQYF. The CDR3 nucleotides are TGTGCCACCAGCGACAGGGTAGAGACCCAGTACTTC.

This clone was counted once. The genes are TRBV4-1 and TRBJ2-1, with a weak D call TRBD1 (5 bases). CDR3 length: 13 amino acids. Trimming left V 2 bases short and J 9 bases short, with 11 bases between. CDR1 and CDR2 (germline): MGHRA, YSYEKL. The chain's CDR3 is CASSQRQGSEQFF. The DNA of the CDR3 is TGCGCCAGCAGCCAACGTCAGGGCAGTGAGCAGTTCTTC.

This chain uses TRBV7-8 with TRBJ2-5; maybe TRBD1 (6 bases). V shed 5 bases and J shed 1 base, with 11 bases lying between them. Germline lookup yields CDR1 SGHVS and CDR2 FQNEAQ. The CDR3 is made up of 14 amino acids. The CDR3: CASSTQDSQETQYF. CDR3 nucleotides: TGTGCCAGCAGCACACAGGACAGCCAAGAGACCCAGTACTTC. The whole variable domain, filled in from reference TRBV7-8 and TRBJ2-5, reads GAGVSQSPRYKVAKRGQDVALRCDPISGHVSLFWYQQALGQGPEFLTYFQNEAQLDKSGLPSDRFFAERPEGSVSTLKIQRTQQEDSAVYLCASSTQDSQETQYFGPGTRLLVL.

This chain connects TRBV5-8 to TRBJ2-7, with D unresolved. This CDR3 has 11 residues. Germline V gene data show CDR1 as SGHTS and CDR2 as YDEGEE. The V and J ends lost 3 bases and 1 base respectively, with 2 bases between them. Written as DNA, the CDR3 is TGTGCCAGCAGCTCATCCTACGAGCAGTACTTC. It yields the protein CASSSSYEQYF. Complete variable domain (other parts from reference TRBV5-8 and TRBJ2-7): EAGVTQSPTHLIKTRGQQATLRCSPISGHTSVYWYQQALGLGLQFLLWYDEGEERNRGNFPPRFSGRQFPNYSSELNVNALELEDSALYLCASSSSYEQYFGPGTRLTVT.

This clone was recorded a few times. This chain connects TRBV4-1 to TRBJ2-1; 10 positions match TRBD1. The ends lost 4 bases at V and 0 bases at J; junction bases unmatched: 3. The CDR3 is made up of 16 amino acids. In germline, CDR1 is MGHRA, CDR2 YSYEKL. The CDR3 sequence: CASSLRTGGSYNEQFF. In DNA form, the CDR3 reads TGCGCCAGCAGCCTACGGACAGGGGGCTCCTACAATGAGCAGTTCTTC.

The chain carries TRBV28 and TRBJ2-2; the match to TRBD2 covers 9 bases. This CDR3 is 16 amino acids long. The V gene's germline CDR1 is MDHEN and CDR2 SYDVKM. Trimming cost V 7 bases and J 4 bases; bases outside gene matches: 10. CDR3 DNA sequence: TGTGCCAGCACCCTGGCGGGAGGGCCCGGCACCGGGGAGCTGTTTTTT. The encoded protein is CASTLAGGPGTGELFF.

The gene calls are TRBV7-3 and TRBJ2-7; 11 bases align to TRBD2. Trimming took 5 bases from V and 0 from J; bases not matched to a gene: 9. Germline V gene sequence: CDR1 SGHTA, CDR2 FQGTGA. The CDR3 contains 17 residues. Here the CDR3 reads CASSAGELAGVSYEQYF. The CDR3 bases are TGTGCCAGCAGCGCGGGGGAACTAGCGGGGGTCTCCTACGAGCAGTACTTC.

This rearrangement joins TRBV4-3 to TRBJ2-6; TRBD2 might be the D (6 bases). Germline V gene data show CDR1 as LGHNA and CDR2 as YSLEER. The CDR3 extends over 18 amino acids. Trimming cost V 3 bases and J 0 bases, with 15 bases left between them. CDR3 DNA sequence: TGCGCCAGCAGCCACCGGCCGGGGGACCACTCTGGGGCCAACGTCCTGACTTTC. The encoded protein is CASSHRPGDHSGANVLTF.

This chain connects TRBV5-5 to TRBJ1-6; TRBD1 matches 8 bases. The CDR3 consists of 16 residues. Germline V CDR1 and CDR2: SGHKS, YYEKEE (reference sequence). V trimming: 4 bases; J trimming: 7 bases; junction bases outside the gene matches: 10. CDR3 region: CASSLDRTGRNSPLHF. Written as DNA, the CDR3 is TGTGCCAGCAGCCTCGACCGGACAGGGCGGAATTCACCCCTCCACTTT. Combining the CDR3 with reference TRBV5-5 and TRBJ1-6 gives the whole variable domain DAGVTQSPTHLIKTRGQQVTLRCSPISGHKSVSWYQQVLGQGPQFIFQYYEKEERGRGNFPDRFSARQFPNYSSELNVNALLLGDSALYLCASSLDRTGRNSPLHFGNGTRLTVT.

The rearrangement joins TRBV30 to TRBJ2-6; D might be TRBD2 (5 bases). Trimming removed 0 bases at V and 2 bases at J, with 8 bases between. CDR3 length equals 15 residues. The germline gives CDR1 GTSNPN, CDR2 SVGIG (reference sequence). The CDR3 DNA reads as TGTGCCTGGAGTGTACCCGGGGCTGGGGCCAACGTCCTGACTTTC. Protein: CAWSVPGAGANVLTF.

This rearrangement joins TRBV2 to TRBJ2-7, with 9 bases lining up with TRBD2. The length of the CDR3 is 14 residues. Germline loops: CDR1 SNHLY, CDR2 FYNNEI. The junction had 10 bases not matched to a gene; V was cut back by 4 bases and J by 9 bases. CDR3 nucleotide sequence: TGTGCCAGCAGTGGTCAGCTAGCGGGAACGGGGCAGTACTTC. This translates into CASSGQLAGTGQYF. Supplemented by reference TRBV2 and TRBJ2-7, the full variable domain reads EPEVTQTPSHQVTQMGQEVILRCVPISNHLYFYWYRQILGQKVEFLVSFYNNEISEKSEIFDDQFSVERPDGSNFTLKIRSTKLEDSAMYFCASSGQLAGTGQYFGPGTRLTVT.

The chain recombines TRBV5-4 with TRBJ1-2; 9 nucleotides agree with TRBD1. There are 15 residues in the CDR3. Germline CDR1 reads SGHNT; CDR2 reads YYREEE (reference sequence). Trimming at V came to 4 bases and at J to 0 bases, leaving 4 bases not matched to a gene. CDR3 loop: CASSSGQGTNYGYTF. The CDR3 DNA follows: TGTGCCAGCAGCAGTGGACAGGGGACTAACTATGGCTACACCTTC.

The J gene is TRBJ2-3, the V gene TRBV5-1; D possibly corresponds to TRBD2 (5 bases). The germline gives CDR1 SGHRS, CDR2 YFSETQ. The CDR3 sequence is 16 residues long. V lost 0 bases and J lost 2, with 13 bases in between. CDR3 in amino acids: CASSLDLSGVTDTQYF. CDR3 coding DNA: TGCGCCAGCAGCTTGGACCTAAGCGGAGTCACAGATACGCAGTATTTT.

The chain carries TRBV27 and TRBJ1-5, with TRBD1 matching over 7 bases. Per germline, CDR1 MNHEY and CDR2 SMNVEV (reference sequence). The CDR3 runs 17 residues. With V trimmed by 3 bases and J by 2 bases, 10 bases remained unmatched. The CDR3 DNA follows: TGTGCCAGCAGTTTTCCCCGGGACAGTAATCGCAATCAGCCCCAGCATTTT. It specifies CASSFPRDSNRNQPQHF.

The table lists this clone with a few counts. The chain links TRBV10-3 to TRBJ2-2; TRBD2 is a possible D gene (5 bases). The CDR3 extends over 16 amino acids. Germline V gene lookup returns CDR1 ENHRY and CDR2 SYGVKD. Trimming stripped 0 bases from V and 6 bases from J, with 14 bases between. CDR3 amino acids: CAISESVGVAAGELFF. The CDR3 DNA follows: TGTGCCATCAGTGAGTCGGTGGGAGTTGCGGCCGGGGAGCTGTTTTTT.

V and J are TRBV2 and TRBJ2-7, with 8 bases lining up with TRBD1. Trimming at V came to 7 bases and at J to 5 bases, leaving 4 bases not matched to a gene. Germline V gene data show CDR1 as SNHLY and CDR2 as FYNNEI. The CDR3 runs to 12 residues. This chain's CDR3 is CASNGQGNEQYF. The CDR3 nucleotides are TGTGCCAGCAACGGACAGGGTAACGAGCAGTACTTC.

V and J are TRBV10-3 and TRBJ1-2; the D is unclear. The V gene's germline CDR1 is ENHRY and CDR2 SYGVKD. There are 13 residues in the CDR3. V was shortened by 2 bases and J by 6 bases, with 10 bases between the two germline ends. In DNA form, the CDR3 reads TGTGCCATCAGTGAGACCGGGGAACATGGCTACACCTTC. It is translated as CAISETGEHGYTF.

CDR3 residues: CASSSGLRGEQFF. DNA of the CDR3: TGTGCCAGCAGTTCGGGACTCAGAGGGGAGCAGTTCTTC. J is TRBJ2-1 and V is TRBV6-6, with TRBD2 as a possible D gene (6 bases). The germline CDR1 and CDR2 sequences are MNHNY and SVGAGI (reference sequence). Trimming removed 4 bases at V and 10 bases at J, with 14 bases between. The CDR3 is made up of 13 amino acids.

The genes are TRBV29-1 and TRBJ2-3; 13 bases align to TRBD2. Trimming removed 7 bases from V and 3 bases from J; junction bases left unmatched: 7. The CDR3 spans 15 residues. Germline lookup yields CDR1 SQVTM and CDR2 ANQGSEA. This CDR3 reads CSAHPTSGRTDTQYF. CDR3 DNA: TGCAGCGCCCACCCGACTAGCGGGAGGACAGATACGCAGTATTTT.

The CDR3 DNA is TGTGCCAGCAGCTCCGGACAGGGAACGGGACAGCCCCAGCATTTT. This codes for CASSSGQGTGQPQHF. J is TRBJ1-5 and V is TRBV7-2, with TRBD1 matching 8 bases. This CDR3 comprises 15 residues. Germline loops: CDR1 SGHTA, CDR2 FQGNSA. Trimming took 4 bases from V and 7 from J; bases not matched to a gene: 9.

The J gene is TRBJ2-3, the V gene TRBV9; TRBD1 agrees at 7 bases. The CDR3 sequence is 16 residues long. V trimming: 4 bases; J trimming: 0 bases; junction bases outside the gene matches: 8. Germline V gene lookup returns CDR1 SGDLS and CDR2 YYNGEE. The DNA of the CDR3 is TGTGCCAGCAGCCCCCGGACAGGCTCTAGCACAGATACGCAGTATTTT. The encoded protein is CASSPRTGSSTDTQYF.

The chain recombines TRBV6-5 with TRBJ2-1, with 9 bases identical to TRBD2. Unmatched junction bases numbered 6, after V lost 5 bases and J lost 7 bases. The CDR3 covers 14 residues. CDR1 is MNHEY and CDR2 is SVGAGI in the germline V gene. The CDR3 DNA follows: TGTGCCAGCAGTATTAGCGGGAGCAGGAATGAGCAGTTCTTC. Encoded protein: CASSISGSRNEQFF.

This chain links TRBV13 with TRBJ2-7; D remains ambiguous. V was trimmed by 5 bases and J by 9 bases, leaving 26 bases between them. This CDR3 region has 16 residues. From germline, CDR1 is PRHDT and CDR2 FYEKMQ (reference sequence). In DNA, the CDR3 is TGTGCCAGCAGCACCCCCGAGGAAGGATTCTATCGACGGCAGTACTTC. Its translation is CASSTPEEGFYRRQYF.

V usage is TRBV7-9 and J usage is TRBJ1-1; D gene ambiguous. Germline CDR1 is SEHNR and CDR2 is FQNEAQ (reference sequence). The V end was cut by 3 bases, the J end by 5 bases, with 13 bases between. This CDR3 has 14 amino acids. For the CDR3, the DNA is TGTGCCAGCAGCTTCGACGGAGGTGGGACTGAAGCTTTCTTT. This codes for CASSFDGGGTEAFF.